The TCR beta chain described here comes from a study of blood T cell repertoires in COVID-19. The CDR3 is made up of 15 amino acids. The germline V gene has CDR1 KGHSH and CDR2 LQKENI. Trimming removed 3 bases from V and 5 bases from J, with 17 bases in between. This clone was picked up one time. TCRdb's table, derived via immunoSEQ multiplex PCR, lists solely in-frame clones and lacks some. Here the sample spans a few hundred thousand clones, 89% being singletons. The origin of this receptor is a woman aged 35 to 49 who had recovered from COVID-19. The gene calls are TRBV18 and TRBJ2-7; tentatively, D is TRBD1 (6 bases). Sequenced: PBMCs or T cells enriched from blood (not recorded which). CDR3 amino acids: CASSPGVGGFNEQYF. For the CDR3, the DNA is TGTGCCAGCTCACCCGGAGTTGGGGGCTTCAACGAGCAGTACTTC.